Sequencing of this T cell receptor beta chain was carried out in a study of blood T cell repertoires in COVID-19. Overall study context: Acute and convalescent COVID-19 specimens originated in the United States, Italy and Spain. Sources were T cells, B-cell-depleted T cells, or PBMCs; the material itself was cDNA or gDNA.

How the authors handled the data: Reference gene primers were amplified, and this amplification served to estimate nucleated cell counts. Profiling relied on immunoSEQ multiplex PCR, and the TCRdb table lists in-frame clones only, not all of them. V and J calls and clone size are those listed in that table; D and trimming were worked out from the DNA. The sample consists of more than 85,000 clones, around 81% of them appearing once. Trimming cost V 7 bases and J 2 bases, with 11 bases left between them. The length of the CDR3 is 13 residues. CDR1 is MNHEY and CDR2 is SVGEGT in the germline V gene. The J gene is TRBJ2-5, the V gene TRBV6-2 or TRBV6-3; D gene unclear. The TCR was taken from a man older than 75 with acute or convalescent COVID-19. The sample was peripheral blood. As DNA, the CDR3 is TGTGCCAGCACCCCCCAGGCTCAAGAGACCCAGTACTTC. This gives the protein CASTPQAQETQYF.